Following are 15 T cell receptor beta chains from one sample sequenced in a study of PD-1 blockade in classical Hodgkin lymphoma. Following autologous stem cell transplantation, relapse occurred in every patient, and exposure to brentuximab vedotin varied. Investigators isolated CD4+ T cells from thawed PBMCs through magnetic negative selection. Produced via immunoSEQ multiplex PCR; TCRdb's table is partial and in-frame only. The sample consists of fewer than 20,000 clones, about 82% of them appearing once. The sample here was CD4+ T cells from blood, taken at baseline. These receptors all stem from a human donor with classical Hodgkin lymphoma.

The J gene is TRBJ2-1, the V gene TRBV7-3; perhaps D is TRBD1 or TRBD2 (5 bases each). Trimming shortened V by 2 bases and J by 5 bases, and 13 bases separated the two germline ends. Per the germline V gene, CDR1 is SGHTA and CDR2 is FQGTGA. This CDR3 has 15 amino acids. In DNA, the CDR3 is TGTGCCAGCAGCTTAGTCGCAGGGCGGGACAATGAGCAGTTCTTC. Protein product: CASSLVAGRDNEQFF.

The chain has TRBV29-1 and TRBJ2-7, with D possibly matching TRBD1 (6 bases). The CDR3 spans 12 residues. CDR1 is SQVTM and CDR2 is ANQGSEA in the germline V gene. The germline V and J ends were trimmed by 7 bases and 0 bases, with 10 bases remaining between them. CDR3 DNA: TGCAGCGCCGGACAGTACTCCTACGAGCAGTACTTC. Translated, it gives CSAGQYSYEQYF.

The chain is built from TRBV5-5 and TRBJ1-2; D uncertain. The CDR3 has 15 residues. Trimming took 3 bases from V and 5 from J, leaving 17 bases between them. Germline-derived CDR1 and CDR2 are SGHKS and YYEKEE (reference sequence). CDR3 nucleotides: TGTGCCAGCAGCTCGGAGCTGTCGTCGATTTATGGCTACACCTTC. It codes for CASSSELSSIYGYTF.

In this sample, this clone turned up once. The J gene is TRBJ2-4, the V gene TRBV11-2, with D perhaps TRBD2 (5 bases). The CDR3 has 15 amino acids. Looked up from germline, CDR1 is SGHAT and CDR2 is FQNNGV. V dropped 1 base and J dropped 6 bases, with 13 bases sitting between them. CDR3 nucleotide sequence: TGTGCCAGCAGCTTAGGGCCGGGCCGGGGAAACATTCAGTACTTC. This encodes CASSLGPGRGNIQYF. The full variable domain, with the rest looked up from reference TRBV11-2 and TRBJ2-4, is EAGVAQSPRYKIIEKRQSVAFWCNPISGHATLYWYQQILGQGPKLLIQFQNNGVVDDSQLPKDRFSAERLKGVDSTLKIQPAKLEDSAVYLCASSLGPGRGNIQYFGAGTRLSVL.

J is TRBJ2-7 and V is TRBV6-6; 7 positions agree with TRBD1. Per germline, CDR1 MNHNY and CDR2 SVGAGI (reference sequence). V lost 6 bases, J lost 3 bases, and 2 bases stayed unmatched. The CDR3 sequence is 12 residues long. The DNA for the CDR3 is TGTGCCAGCAGCCGACAGGGCTACGAGCAGTACTTC. Amino acids: CASSRQGYEQYF.

This rearrangement joins TRBV11-3 to TRBJ2-5; possibly TRBD1 for D (6 bases). The J call may be wrong; the DNA end is better matched by TRBJ2-7. The germline V gene encodes CDR1 SGHNT and CDR2 YENEEA. CDR3 length equals 14 residues. CDR3 in amino acids: CASSQGQSGYEQYF. For the CDR3, the DNA is TGTGCCAGCAGCCAGGGGCAGTCGGGCTACGAGCAGTACTTC.

The chain carries TRBV30 and TRBJ1-3; D is possibly TRBD1 (5 bases). This CDR3 has 15 residues. The V end lost 1 base, the J end lost 5 bases, and 15 bases lay between the germline ends. Per the germline V gene, CDR1 is GTSNPN and CDR2 is SVGIG (reference sequence). The CDR3 is CAWSGDGGKRNTIYF. The CDR3 DNA reads as TGTGCCTGGAGTGGAGATGGGGGGAAAAGAAACACCATATATTTT.

The chain recombines TRBV2 with TRBJ1-2; D might be TRBD1 (5 bases). Trimming took off 4 bases at V and 8 bases at J, with 20 bases between the two ends. The CDR3 totals 15 residues. CDR1 SNHLY and CDR2 FYNNEI come from the germline V gene. The CDR3 nucleotides read TGTGCCAGCAGTGCCGTCAGGGAAGCCCTGGGGGGCTACACCTTC. As protein: CASSAVREALGGYTF.

The V gene is TRBV10-3, the J gene TRBJ2-1; 13 bases agree with TRBD2. Germline lookup yields CDR1 ENHRY and CDR2 SYGVKD. The CDR3 spans 15 residues. Unmatched junction bases numbered 6, after V lost 4 bases and J lost 9 bases. The CDR3 loop reads CAISGTSGGAGEQFF. Here the CDR3 DNA reads TGTGCCATCAGTGGAACTAGCGGGGGGGCCGGTGAGCAGTTCTTC.

The V and J genes are TRBV28 and TRBJ2-2; 7 bases align to TRBD1. Germline V CDR1 and CDR2: MDHEN, SYDVKM. V was clipped by 6 bases and J by 2 bases; unmatched bases: 9. The CDR3 runs to 16 residues. The CDR3 spells CASSQQGWGNTGELFF. In DNA, the CDR3 is TGTGCCAGCAGCCAACAGGGGTGGGGTAACACCGGGGAGCTGTTTTTT.

The gene calls are TRBV15 and TRBJ2-2; tentatively, D is TRBD1 (5 bases). The ends were cut back, 1 base at V and 0 bases at J, with 6 bases in the middle. The CDR3 is 15 residues long. CDR1 is LNHNV, CDR2 YYDKDF, per germline (reference sequence). The CDR3 region has the DNA TGTGCCACCAGCAGAGGCAGGGCGAACACCGGGGAGCTGTTTTTT. Encoded protein: CATSRGRANTGELFF.

The chain has TRBV28 and TRBJ2-5, with D tentatively TRBD2 (6 bases). CDR1 is MDHEN and CDR2 is SYDVKM in the germline V gene. The CDR3 totals 13 residues. Between the trimmed V and J ends, which lost 5 bases and 1 base, there was a span of 8 bases. The CDR3 spells CASSLGGQETQYF. CDR3 bases: TGTGCCAGCAGTCTCGGGGGCCAAGAGACCCAGTACTTC.

V usage is TRBV7-9 and J usage is TRBJ1-2; 7 bases fit TRBD1. The V gene's germline CDR1 is SEHNR and CDR2 FQNEAQ (reference sequence). With V trimmed by 1 base and J by 4 bases, 9 bases remained unmatched. The CDR3 covers 16 residues. CDR3 region: CASSLVLDRRIYGYTF. The CDR3 nucleotides are TGTGCCAGCAGCTTAGTATTGGACAGGAGAATCTATGGCTACACCTTC.

The rearrangement joins TRBV6-5 to TRBJ1-5, with 11 positions matching TRBD1. Germline V gives CDR1 MNHEY, CDR2 SVGAGI. This CDR3 comprises 15 residues. V lost 6 bases to trimming and J lost 5 bases; unmatched junction nucleotides: 6. This CDR3 is CASSRDRGGDQPQHF. The DNA of the CDR3 is TGTGCCAGCAGCCGGGACAGGGGGGGGGATCAGCCCCAGCATTTT.

The V gene is TRBV10-3, the J gene TRBJ1-4, with D perhaps matching TRBD1 (5 bases). Germline CDR1 is ENHRY and CDR2 is SYGVKD. The V gene lost 10 bases and the J gene lost 6 bases, with 9 bases spanning the gap. The CDR3 is 11 amino acids. The CDR3 nucleotides are TGTGCCACGGGGGGGGATGAAAAACTGTTTTTT. Amino acid sequence: CATGGDEKLFF.